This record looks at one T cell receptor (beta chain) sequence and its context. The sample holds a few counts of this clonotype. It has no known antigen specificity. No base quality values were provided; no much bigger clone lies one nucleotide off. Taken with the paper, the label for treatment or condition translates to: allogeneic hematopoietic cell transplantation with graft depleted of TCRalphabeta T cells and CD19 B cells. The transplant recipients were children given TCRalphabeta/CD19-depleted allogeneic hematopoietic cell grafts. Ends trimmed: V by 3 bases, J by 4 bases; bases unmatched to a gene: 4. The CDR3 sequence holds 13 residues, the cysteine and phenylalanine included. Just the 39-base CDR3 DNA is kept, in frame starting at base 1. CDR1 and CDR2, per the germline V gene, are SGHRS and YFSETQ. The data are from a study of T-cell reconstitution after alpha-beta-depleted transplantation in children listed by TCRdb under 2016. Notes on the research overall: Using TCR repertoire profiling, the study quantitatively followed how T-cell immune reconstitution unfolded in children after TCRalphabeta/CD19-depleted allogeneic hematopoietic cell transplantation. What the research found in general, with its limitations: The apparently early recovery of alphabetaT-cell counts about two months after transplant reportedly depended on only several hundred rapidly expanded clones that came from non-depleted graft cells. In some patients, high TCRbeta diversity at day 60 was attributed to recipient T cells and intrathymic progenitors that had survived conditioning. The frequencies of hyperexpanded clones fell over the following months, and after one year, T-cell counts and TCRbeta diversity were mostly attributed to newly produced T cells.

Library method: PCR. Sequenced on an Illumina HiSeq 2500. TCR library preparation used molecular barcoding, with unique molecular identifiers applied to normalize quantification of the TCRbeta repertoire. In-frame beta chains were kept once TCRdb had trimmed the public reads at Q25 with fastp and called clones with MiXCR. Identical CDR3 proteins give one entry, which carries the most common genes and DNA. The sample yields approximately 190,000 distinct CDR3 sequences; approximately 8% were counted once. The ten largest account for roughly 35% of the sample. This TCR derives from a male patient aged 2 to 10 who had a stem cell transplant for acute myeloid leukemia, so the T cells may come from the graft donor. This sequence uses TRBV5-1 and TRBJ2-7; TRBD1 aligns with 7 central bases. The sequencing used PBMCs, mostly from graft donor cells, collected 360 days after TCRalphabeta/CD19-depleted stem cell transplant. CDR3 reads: CASSWGQLYEQYF. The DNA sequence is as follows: TGCGCCAGCAGCTGGGGACAGCTATACGAGCAGTACTTC.